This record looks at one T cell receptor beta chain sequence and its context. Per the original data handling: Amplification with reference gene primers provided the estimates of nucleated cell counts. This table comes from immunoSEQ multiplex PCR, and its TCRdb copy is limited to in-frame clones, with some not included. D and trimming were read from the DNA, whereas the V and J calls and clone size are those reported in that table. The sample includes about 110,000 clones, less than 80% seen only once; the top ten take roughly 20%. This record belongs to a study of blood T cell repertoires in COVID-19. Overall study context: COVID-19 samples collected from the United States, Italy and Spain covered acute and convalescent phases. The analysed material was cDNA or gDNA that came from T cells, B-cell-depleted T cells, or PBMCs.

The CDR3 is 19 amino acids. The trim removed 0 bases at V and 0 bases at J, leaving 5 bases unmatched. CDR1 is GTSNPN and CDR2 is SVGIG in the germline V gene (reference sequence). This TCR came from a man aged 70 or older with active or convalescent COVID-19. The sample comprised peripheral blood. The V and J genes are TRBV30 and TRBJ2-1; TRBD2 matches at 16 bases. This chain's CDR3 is CAWSVTGLAGGSSYNEQFF. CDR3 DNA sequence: TGTGCCTGGAGTGTCACGGGACTAGCGGGGGGGAGCTCCTACAATGAGCAGTTCTTC.